These 24 T cell receptor beta chains were all obtained from the same sample, sequenced in a study of monozygotic twins with inflammatory bowel disease. Using the 5' RACE reads, TCRdb records one entry per CDR3 protein without DNA. Its table records about 380,000 distinct CDR3 sequences. What was sequenced was blood. The receptor source for this set is a human donor with ulcerative colitis or Crohn's disease, or a healthy co-twin of an affected twin (not recorded which).

The gene calls are TRBV7-2 and TRBJ2-3; the D gene TCRdb calls, TRBD1, cannot be checked with no DNA. Germline CDR1 SGHTA, CDR2 FQGNSA. The CDR3 runs to 13 residues. The CDR3 loop is CASSRGGADTQYF.

This CDR3 reads CASSLLGQGVHTEAFF. The chain carries TRBV7-2 and TRBJ1-1; the D gene TCRdb calls, TRBD1, cannot be checked with no DNA. Germline assignment: CDR1 SGHTA and CDR2 FQGNSA. This CDR3 contains 16 residues.

V usage is TRBV4-1 and J usage is TRBJ1-4; without DNA, the TCRdb call of TRBD1 cannot be checked. CDR3 length: 14 residues. The germline V gene encodes CDR1 MGHRA and CDR2 YSYEKL. This chain's CDR3 is CASRPGQPNEKLFF.

The genes are TRBV11-1 and TRBJ2-3; the D call from TCRdb, TRBD2, cannot be confirmed without DNA. This CDR3 spans 18 amino acids. From germline, CDR1 is SGHAT and CDR2 FQDESV (reference sequence). CDR3 protein: CASRRGAGTHTHTDTQYF.

The V call is TRBV2, the J call TRBJ1-1. The CDR3 is made up of 13 amino acids. Germline V gene lookup returns CDR1 SNHLY and CDR2 FYNNEI. Here the CDR3 reads CASSAGVNTEAFF.

The chain is built from TRBV7-6 and TRBJ2-5; TCRdb selects TRBD1, and the lack of DNA leaves this call unchecked. The CDR3 contains 15 residues. CDR1 and CDR2 (germline): SGHVS, FNYEAQ. The CDR3 is CASSLGLAPLETQYF.

This chain joins TRBV7-2 and TRBJ1-2. CDR1 is SGHTA and CDR2 is FQGNSA in the germline V gene. This CDR3 spans 14 amino acids. The CDR3 sequence is CASSPYFSYYGYTF. Combining the CDR3 with reference TRBV7-2 and TRBJ1-2 gives the whole variable domain GAGVSQSPSNKVTEKGKDVELRCDPISGHTALYWYRQSLGQGLEFLIYFQGNSAPDKSGLPSDRFSAERTGGSVSTLTIQRTQQEDSAVYLCASSPYFSYYGYTFGSGTRLTVV.

This chain connects TRBV20-1 to TRBJ2-7. The length of the CDR3 is 13 residues. From germline, CDR1 is DFQATT and CDR2 SNEGSKA (reference sequence). CDR3 sequence: CSAIPGGSCEQYF.

This rearrangement joins TRBV20-1 to TRBJ2-1; TCRdb names TRBD2, which stays unverified in the absence of DNA. The CDR3 has 14 amino acids. CDR1 DFQATT and CDR2 SNEGSKA come from the germline V gene (reference sequence). The CDR3 reads CSASRGLARNEQFF.

The J gene is TRBJ1-2, the V gene TRBV4-1. This CDR3 comprises 13 residues. Germline assignment: CDR1 MGHRA and CDR2 YSYEKL. The CDR3 spells CASSQERVKGYTF.

The chain recombines TRBV2 with TRBJ2-1; TCRdb picks TRBD1, but there is no DNA to check that call. The CDR3 has 17 amino acids. Germline CDR1 SNHLY, CDR2 FYNNEI. CDR3 region: CASSGPVRGIAYNEQFF.

The rearrangement joins TRBV29-1 to TRBJ1-1; with no DNA, the TCRdb D assignment of TRBD1 cannot be verified. The length of the CDR3 is 12 residues. CDR1 SQVTM and CDR2 ANQGSEA come from the germline V gene. This CDR3 is CSAVPENTEAFF.

CDR3 in amino acids: CASIPSGGLSTDTQYF. This sequence joins TRBV5-1 and TRBJ2-3; TCRdb lists TRBD2, though no DNA is available to test this call. Germline V gene data show CDR1 as SGHRS and CDR2 as YFSETQ. CDR3 length: 16 amino acids.

This chain joins TRBV20-1 and TRBJ2-2. Per the germline V gene, CDR1 is DFQATT and CDR2 is SNEGSKA (reference sequence). The CDR3 is made up of 14 amino acids. This chain's CDR3 is CSAAEFGNTGELFF.

The chain links TRBV2 to TRBJ1-4; lacking DNA, the TRBD1 call made by TCRdb goes unchecked. This CDR3 contains 15 residues. CDR1 SNHLY and CDR2 FYNNEI come from the germline V gene. The CDR3 region is CASRSQGAIREKLFF.

V usage is TRBV4-3 and J usage is TRBJ2-3; TCRdb names TRBD1, which stays unverified in the absence of DNA. CDR1 is LGHNA and CDR2 is YSLEER in the germline V gene. CDR3 length: 13 amino acids. CDR3 amino acids: CASSQDAPDTQYF.

The chain recombines TRBV5-1 with TRBJ2-7; TCRdb reports TRBD1, a call that lacks DNA to check it against. The germline CDR1 and CDR2 sequences are SGHRS and YFSETQ. The CDR3 is made up of 15 amino acids. The CDR3: CASSPTTGIRWEQYF.

The chain is built from TRBV5-1 and TRBJ2-1; TCRdb outputs TRBD1, but without DNA this stays unchecked. The CDR3 totals 18 residues. Germline CDR1 reads SGHRS; CDR2 reads YFSETQ. The CDR3 is CASSSLGDRLYSYNEQFF.

The chain is built from TRBV12-3 or TRBV12-4 and TRBJ2-7; lacking DNA, the TRBD2 call made by TCRdb goes unchecked. The CDR3 is made up of 14 amino acids. CDR3 protein: CASSWLAGGNEQYF.

The chain recombines TRBV20-1 with TRBJ2-5; as DNA is missing, the TRBD1 call by TCRdb cannot be tested. CDR1 and CDR2 from the germline V gene are DFQATT and SNEGSKA (reference sequence). The CDR3 extends over 16 amino acids. CDR3 in amino acids: CSARAPVAEQKETQYF.

The chain has TRBV7-2 and TRBJ2-3. The CDR3 is 13 amino acids. Germline CDR1 and CDR2: SGHTA and FQGNSA. Here the CDR3 reads CASRPRSTDTQYF. The full variable domain, rest sourced from reference TRBV7-2 and TRBJ2-3, is GAGVSQSPSNKVTEKGKDVELRCDPISGHTALYWYRQSLGQGLEFLIYFQGNSAPDKSGLPSDRFSAERTGGSVSTLTIQRTQQEDSAVYLCASRPRSTDTQYFGPGTRLTVL.

The chain uses TRBV19 and TRBJ1-2. Germline V gene lookup returns CDR1 LNHDA and CDR2 SQIVND (reference sequence). CDR3 length equals 14 residues. The CDR3 reads CASTLSGVNYGYTF.

This chain links TRBV5-1 with TRBJ2-7; TCRdb picks TRBD2, but there is no DNA to check that call. The CDR3 is 16 residues long. Germline CDR1 and CDR2: SGHRS and YFSETQ. The CDR3 spells CASSLAGGQGAYEQYF. Looking up the rest from reference TRBV5-1 and TRBJ2-7 gives the full variable domain: KAGVTQTPRYLIKTRGQQVTLSCSPISGHRSVSWYQQTPGQGLQFLFEYFSETQRNKGNFPGRFSGRQFSNSRSEMNVSTLELGDSALYLCASSLAGGQGAYEQYFGPGTRLTVT.

This sequence joins TRBV5-6 and TRBJ2-7; TCRdb's assignment of TRBD2 cannot be checked, as there is no DNA. Germline V gene lookup returns CDR1 SGHDT and CDR2 YYEEEE. The CDR3 sequence is 16 residues long. The CDR3 region is CASSLGAGGISYEQYF. The full variable domain, in which reference TRBV5-6 and TRBJ2-7 provide the parts outside the CDR3, is DAGVTQSPTHLIKTRGQQVTLRCSPKSGHDTVSWYQQALGQGPQFIFQYYEEEERQRGNFPDRFSGHQFPNYSSELNVNALLLGDSALYLCASSLGAGGISYEQYFGPGTRLTVT.